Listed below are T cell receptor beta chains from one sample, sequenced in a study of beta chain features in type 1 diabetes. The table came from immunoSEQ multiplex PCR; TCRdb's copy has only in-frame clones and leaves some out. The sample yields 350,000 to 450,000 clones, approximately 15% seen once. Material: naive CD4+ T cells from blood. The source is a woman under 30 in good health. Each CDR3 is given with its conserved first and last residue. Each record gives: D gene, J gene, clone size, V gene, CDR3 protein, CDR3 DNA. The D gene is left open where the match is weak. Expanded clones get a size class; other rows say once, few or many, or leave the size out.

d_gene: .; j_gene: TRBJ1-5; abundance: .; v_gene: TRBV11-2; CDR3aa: CASSLDRLRSPQHF; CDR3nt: TGTGCCAGCAGCTTAGACAGACTGAGGTCGCCCCAGCATTTT
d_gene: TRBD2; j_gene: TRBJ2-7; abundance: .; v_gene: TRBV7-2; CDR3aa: CASSLGTSATYEQYF; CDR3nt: TGTGCCAGCAGCTTAGGGACTAGCGCTACCTACGAGCAGTACTTC
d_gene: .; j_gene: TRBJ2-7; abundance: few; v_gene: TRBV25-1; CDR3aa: CASSVTASNEQYF; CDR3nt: TGTGCCAGCAGTGTTACAGCAAGTAACGAGCAGTACTTC
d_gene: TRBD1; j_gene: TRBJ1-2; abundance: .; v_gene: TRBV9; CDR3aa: CASSVATGQGVYGYTF; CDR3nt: TGTGCCAGCAGCGTAGCTACGGGACAGGGTGTTTATGGCTACACCTTC
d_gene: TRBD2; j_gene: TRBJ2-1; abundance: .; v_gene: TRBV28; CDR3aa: CATGTSVGNEQFF; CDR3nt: TGTGCCACTGGGACTAGCGTAGGCAATGAGCAGTTCTTC
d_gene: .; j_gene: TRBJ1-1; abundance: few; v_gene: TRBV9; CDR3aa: CASSVSIGLGETEAFF; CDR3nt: TGTGCCAGCAGCGTAAGTATCGGTTTAGGGGAAACTGAAGCTTTCTTT
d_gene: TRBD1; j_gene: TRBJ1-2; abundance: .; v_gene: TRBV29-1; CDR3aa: CSVEQGTGTGAGYGYTF; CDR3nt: TGCAGCGTTGAGCAAGGGACCGGGACAGGGGCCGGCTATGGCTACACCTTC
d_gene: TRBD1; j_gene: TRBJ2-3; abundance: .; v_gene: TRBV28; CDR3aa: CASSLRQGIHTQYF; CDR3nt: TGTGCCAGCAGTTTAAGACAGGGGATTCATACGCAGTATTTT
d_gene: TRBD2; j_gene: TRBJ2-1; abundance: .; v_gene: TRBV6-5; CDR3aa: CASKGLADNEQFF; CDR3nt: TGTGCCAGCAAAGGCCTAGCGGACAATGAGCAGTTCTTC
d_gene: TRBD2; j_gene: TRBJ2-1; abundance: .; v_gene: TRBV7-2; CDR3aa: CASSSTGTSAYNEQFF; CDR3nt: TGTGCCAGCAGCTCAACCGGGACTAGCGCCTACAATGAGCAGTTCTTC
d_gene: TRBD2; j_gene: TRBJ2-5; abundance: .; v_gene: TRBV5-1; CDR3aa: CASSATSGRRETQYF; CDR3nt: TGCGCCAGCAGCGCGACTAGCGGGAGACGGGAGACCCAGTACTTC
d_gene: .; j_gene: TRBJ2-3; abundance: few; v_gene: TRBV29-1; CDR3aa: CSGGGPETDTQYF; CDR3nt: TGCAGCGGCGGAGGGCCTGAAACAGATACGCAGTATTTT
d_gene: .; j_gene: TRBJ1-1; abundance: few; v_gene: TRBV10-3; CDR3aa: CAISEPGVGSTEAFF; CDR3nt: TGTGCCATCAGTGAGCCAGGGGTAGGGAGCACTGAAGCTTTCTTT
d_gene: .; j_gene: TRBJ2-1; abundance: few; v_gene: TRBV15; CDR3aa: CATSRDPPLRGTGYNEQFF; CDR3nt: TGTGCCACCAGCAGAGATCCCCCCCTCAGGGGTACGGGATACAATGAGCAGTTCTTC
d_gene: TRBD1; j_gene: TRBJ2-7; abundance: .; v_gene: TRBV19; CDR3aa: CASRPQTGLPYEQYF; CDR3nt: TGTGCCAGTAGGCCCCAGACAGGGCTTCCCTACGAGCAGTACTTC
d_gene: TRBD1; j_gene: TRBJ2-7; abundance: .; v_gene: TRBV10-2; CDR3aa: CASRSGWDRAYEQYF; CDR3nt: TGCGCCAGCAGGAGTGGGTGGGACAGAGCCTACGAGCAGTACTTC
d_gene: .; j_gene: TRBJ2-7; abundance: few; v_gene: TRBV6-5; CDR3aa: CASSYSSPGHEQYF; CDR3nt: TGTGCCAGCAGTTACTCGTCGCCCGGTCACGAGCAGTACTTC
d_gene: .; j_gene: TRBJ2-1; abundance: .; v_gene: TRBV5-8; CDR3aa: CASSSVGGLYNEQFF; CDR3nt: TGTGCCAGCAGCTCAGTGGGGGGGCTATACAATGAGCAGTTCTTC
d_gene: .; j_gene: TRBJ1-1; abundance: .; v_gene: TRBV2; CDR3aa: CASSTGLLTEAFF; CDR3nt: TGTGCCAGCAGCACCGGACTGCTCACTGAAGCTTTCTTT
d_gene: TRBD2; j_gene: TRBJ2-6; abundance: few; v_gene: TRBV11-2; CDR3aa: CASSSVAGGPVGANVLTF; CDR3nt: TGTGCCAGCAGCTCCGTGGCGGGAGGGCCCGTTGGGGCCAACGTCCTGACTTTC
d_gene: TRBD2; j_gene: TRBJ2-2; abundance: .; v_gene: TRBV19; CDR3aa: CASSILAGGPFLTGELFF; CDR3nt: TGTGCCAGTAGTATTCTAGCGGGAGGCCCCTTTCTCACCGGGGAGCTGTTTTTT
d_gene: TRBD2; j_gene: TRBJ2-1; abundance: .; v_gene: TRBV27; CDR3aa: CASSTWTSGRSYNEQFF; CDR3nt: TGTGCCAGCAGCACTTGGACTAGCGGGAGATCTTACAATGAGCAGTTCTTC
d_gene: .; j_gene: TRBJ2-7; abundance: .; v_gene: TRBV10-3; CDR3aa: CAISPQSGSYEQYF; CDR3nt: TGTGCCATCAGCCCCCAGAGCGGCTCCTACGAGCAGTACTTC
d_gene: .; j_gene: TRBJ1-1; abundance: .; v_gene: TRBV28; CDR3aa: CASSFPGVRNTEAFF; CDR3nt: TGTGCCAGCAGTTTCCCCGGGGTAAGGAACACTGAAGCTTTCTTT
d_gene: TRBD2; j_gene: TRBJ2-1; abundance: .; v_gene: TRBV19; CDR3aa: CASSIGGSRPYNEQFF; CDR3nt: TGTGCCAGTAGTATTGGCGGGAGTCGACCCTACAATGAGCAGTTCTTC
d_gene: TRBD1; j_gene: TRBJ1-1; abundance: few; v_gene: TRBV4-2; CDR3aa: CASSQWDRNTEAFF; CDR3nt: TGTGCCAGCAGCCAATGGGACAGGAACACTGAAGCTTTCTTT
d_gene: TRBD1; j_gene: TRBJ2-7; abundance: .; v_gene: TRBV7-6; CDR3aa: CASSSYRGSSYEQYF; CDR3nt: TGTGCCAGCAGCTCTTACAGGGGAAGCTCCTACGAGCAGTACTTC
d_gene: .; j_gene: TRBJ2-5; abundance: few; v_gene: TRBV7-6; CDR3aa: CASSLGLQETQYF; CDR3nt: TGTGCCAGCAGCTTAGGGCTCCAAGAGACCCAGTACTTC
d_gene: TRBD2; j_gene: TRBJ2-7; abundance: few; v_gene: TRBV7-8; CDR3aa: CASSLRLADYEQYF; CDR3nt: TGTGCCAGCAGCTTACGACTAGCGGACTACGAGCAGTACTTC
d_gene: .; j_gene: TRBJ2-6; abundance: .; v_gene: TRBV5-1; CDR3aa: CASSLGSSGANVLTF; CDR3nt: TGCGCCAGCAGCTTGGGCAGCTCTGGGGCCAACGTCCTGACTTTC
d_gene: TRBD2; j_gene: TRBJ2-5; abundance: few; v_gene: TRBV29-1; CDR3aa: CSVSGLAGAETQYF; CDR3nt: TGCAGCGTTTCGGGACTAGCGGGAGCAGAGACCCAGTACTTC
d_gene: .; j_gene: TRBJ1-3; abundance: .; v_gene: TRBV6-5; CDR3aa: CASSYSGRGGNTIYF; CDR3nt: TGTGCCAGCAGTTACTCTGGGCGTGGTGGAAACACCATATATTTT
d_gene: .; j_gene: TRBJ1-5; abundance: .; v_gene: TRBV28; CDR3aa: CASSATGGSNQPQHF; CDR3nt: TGTGCCAGCAGTGCGACAGGAGGTAGCAATCAGCCCCAGCATTTT
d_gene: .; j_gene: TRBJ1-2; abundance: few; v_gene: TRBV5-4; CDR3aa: CASSFGQGFGYTF; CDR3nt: TGTGCCAGCAGCTTCGGGCAGGGGTTTGGCTACACCTTC
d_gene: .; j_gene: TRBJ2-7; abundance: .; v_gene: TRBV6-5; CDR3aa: CASSYSSGSTYEQYF; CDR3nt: TGTGCCAGCAGTTACTCGTCGGGGTCGACCTACGAGCAGTACTTC
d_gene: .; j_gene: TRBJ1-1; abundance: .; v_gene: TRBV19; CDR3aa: CASIKVPPGTEAFF; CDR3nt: TGTGCCAGTATTAAGGTCCCTCCGGGGACTGAAGCTTTCTTT
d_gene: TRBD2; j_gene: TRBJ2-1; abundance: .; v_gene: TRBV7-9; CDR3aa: CASSPDGGSLFEQFF; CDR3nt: TGTGCCAGCAGCCCAGATGGCGGGAGTCTGTTTGAGCAGTTCTTC
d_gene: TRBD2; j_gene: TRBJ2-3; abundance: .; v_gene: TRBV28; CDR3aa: CASSSGTSGSDTQYF; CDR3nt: TGTGCCAGCAGCTCCGGGACTAGCGGGTCAGATACGCAGTATTTT
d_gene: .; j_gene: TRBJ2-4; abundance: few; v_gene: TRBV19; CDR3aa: CASSTGTSRSNIQYF; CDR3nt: TGTGCCAGTAGTACCGGGACTTCCAGATCAAACATTCAGTACTTC
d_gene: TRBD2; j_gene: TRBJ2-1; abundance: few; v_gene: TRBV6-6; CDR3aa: CASSERGLAGFNEQFF; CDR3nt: TGTGCCAGCAGCGAGAGGGGACTAGCGGGATTCAATGAGCAGTTCTTC
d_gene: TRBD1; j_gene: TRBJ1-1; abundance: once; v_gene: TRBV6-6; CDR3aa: CASRGTGVEGTEAFF; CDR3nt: TGTGCCAGCAGAGGGACAGGGGTCGAGGGCACTGAAGCTTTCTTT
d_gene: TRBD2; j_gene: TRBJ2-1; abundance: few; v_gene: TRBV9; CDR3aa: CASSVVAGGNNEQFF; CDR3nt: TGTGCCAGCAGCGTGGTAGCGGGAGGGAACAATGAGCAGTTCTTC
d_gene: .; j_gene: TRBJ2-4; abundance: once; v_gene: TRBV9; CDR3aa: CASGDGVAKNIQYF; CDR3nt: TGTGCCAGCGGAGACGGAGTAGCCAAAAACATTCAGTACTTC
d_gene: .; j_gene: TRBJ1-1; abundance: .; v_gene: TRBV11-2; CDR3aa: CASSLVQNTEAFF; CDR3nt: TGTGCCAGCAGCTTAGTCCAGAACACTGAAGCTTTCTTT
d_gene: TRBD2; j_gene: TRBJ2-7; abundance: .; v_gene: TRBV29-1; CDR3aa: CSVVLVSGLAYEQYF; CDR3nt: TGCAGCGTTGTGCTCGTTTCGGGACTAGCTTACGAGCAGTACTTC
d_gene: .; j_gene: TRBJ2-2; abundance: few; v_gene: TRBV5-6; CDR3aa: CASSLAGELFF; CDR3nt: TGTGCCAGCAGCTTGGCTGGGGAGCTGTTTTTT
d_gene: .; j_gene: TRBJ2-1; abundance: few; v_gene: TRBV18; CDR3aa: CASSPQKYNEQFF; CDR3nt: TGTGCCAGCTCACCCCAGAAGTACAATGAGCAGTTCTTC
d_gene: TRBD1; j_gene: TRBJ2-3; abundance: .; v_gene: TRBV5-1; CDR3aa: CASSFGQGGDTQYF; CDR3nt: TGCGCCAGCAGCTTCGGACAGGGTGGGGATACGCAGTATTTT
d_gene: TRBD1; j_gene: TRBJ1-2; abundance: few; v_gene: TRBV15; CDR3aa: CATSGPGQGSYGYTF; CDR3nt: TGTGCCACCAGCGGGCCGGGACAGGGGAGCTATGGCTACACCTTC
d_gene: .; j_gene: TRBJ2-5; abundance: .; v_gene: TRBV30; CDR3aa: CAWSPGQPGETQYF; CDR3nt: TGTGCCTGGAGTCCAGGACAGCCCGGCGAGACCCAGTACTTC
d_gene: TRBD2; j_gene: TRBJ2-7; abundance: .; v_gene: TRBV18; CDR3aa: CASSPPGGDEQYF; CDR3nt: TGTGCCAGCTCACCACCGGGGGGGGACGAGCAGTACTTC
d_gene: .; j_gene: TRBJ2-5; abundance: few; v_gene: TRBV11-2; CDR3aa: CASSLAGEGETQYF; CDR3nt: TGTGCCAGCAGCTTAGCGGGAGAGGGTGAGACCCAGTACTTC
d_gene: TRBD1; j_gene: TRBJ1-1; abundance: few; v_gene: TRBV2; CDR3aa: CATATGVTEAFF; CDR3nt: TGTGCCACCGCAACAGGGGTCACTGAAGCTTTCTTT